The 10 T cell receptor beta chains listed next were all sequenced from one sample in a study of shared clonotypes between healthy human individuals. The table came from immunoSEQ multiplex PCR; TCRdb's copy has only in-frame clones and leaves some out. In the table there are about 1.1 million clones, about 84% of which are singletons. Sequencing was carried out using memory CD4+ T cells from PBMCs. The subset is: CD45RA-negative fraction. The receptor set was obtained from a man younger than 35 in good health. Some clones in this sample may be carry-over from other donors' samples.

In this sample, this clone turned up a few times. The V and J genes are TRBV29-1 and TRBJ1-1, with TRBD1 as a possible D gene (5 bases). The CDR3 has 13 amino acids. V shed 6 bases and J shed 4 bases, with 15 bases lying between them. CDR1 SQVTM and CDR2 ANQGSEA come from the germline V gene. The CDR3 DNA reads TGCAGCGTCGTTAAGACAGCTTCCACTGAAGCTTTCTTT. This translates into CSVVKTASTEAFF.

The CDR3 nucleotides read TGTGCCACCAGCACTTGGCCCCTTCCCCAGTATTTT. Translation: CATSTWPLPQYF. V usage is TRBV15 and J usage is TRBJ2-3; the D is unclear. Trimming took 4 bases from V and 12 from J, leaving 14 bases between them. The germline gives CDR1 LNHNV, CDR2 YYDKDF (reference sequence). The CDR3 length is 12 residues.

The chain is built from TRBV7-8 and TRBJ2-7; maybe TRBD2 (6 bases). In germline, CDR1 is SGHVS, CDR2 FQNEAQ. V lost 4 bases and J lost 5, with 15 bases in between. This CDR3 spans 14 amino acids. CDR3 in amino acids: CASSSRGGQDEQYF. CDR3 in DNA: TGTGCCAGCAGCTCCCGCGGAGGGCAAGACGAGCAGTACTTC.

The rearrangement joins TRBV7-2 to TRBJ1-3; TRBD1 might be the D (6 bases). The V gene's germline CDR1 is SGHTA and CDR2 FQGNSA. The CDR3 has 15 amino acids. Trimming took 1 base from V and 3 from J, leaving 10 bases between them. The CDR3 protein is CASSLDYRVGNTIYF. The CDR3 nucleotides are TGTGCCAGCAGCTTAGACTACAGGGTTGGAAACACCATATATTTT. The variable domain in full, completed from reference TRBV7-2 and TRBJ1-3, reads GAGVSQSPSNKVTEKGKDVELRCDPISGHTALYWYRQSLGQGLEFLIYFQGNSAPDKSGLPSDRFSAERTGGSVSTLTIQRTQQEDSAVYLCASSLDYRVGNTIYFGEGSWLTVV.

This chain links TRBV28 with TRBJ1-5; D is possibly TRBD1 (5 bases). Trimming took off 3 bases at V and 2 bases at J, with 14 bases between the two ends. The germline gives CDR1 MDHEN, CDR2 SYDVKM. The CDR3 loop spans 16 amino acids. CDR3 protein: CASSLGGVLGNQPQHF. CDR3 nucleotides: TGTGCCAGCAGTTTGGGGGGGGTCCTGGGCAATCAGCCCCAGCATTTT.

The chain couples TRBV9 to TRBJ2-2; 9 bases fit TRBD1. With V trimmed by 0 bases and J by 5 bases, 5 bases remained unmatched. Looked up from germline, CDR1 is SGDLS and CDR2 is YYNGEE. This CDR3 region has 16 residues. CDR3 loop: CASSVGQGDETGELFF. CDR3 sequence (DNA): TGTGCCAGCAGCGTAGGACAGGGGGATGAGACCGGGGAGCTGTTTTTT.

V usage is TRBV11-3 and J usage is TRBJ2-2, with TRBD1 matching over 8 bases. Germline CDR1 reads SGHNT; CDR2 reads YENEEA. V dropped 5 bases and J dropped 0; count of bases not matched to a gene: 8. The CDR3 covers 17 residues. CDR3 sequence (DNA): TGTGCCAGCAGCCCTAGCTGGACAGGGTCGAACACCGGGGAGCTGTTTTTT. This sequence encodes CASSPSWTGSNTGELFF.

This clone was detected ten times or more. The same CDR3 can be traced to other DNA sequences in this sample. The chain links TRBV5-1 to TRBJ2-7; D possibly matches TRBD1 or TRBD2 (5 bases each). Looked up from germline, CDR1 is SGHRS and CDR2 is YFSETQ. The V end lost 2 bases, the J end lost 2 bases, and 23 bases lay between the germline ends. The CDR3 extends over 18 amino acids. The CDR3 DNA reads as TGCGCCAGCAGCTTCGCTCCCTCTCTCGGGGCGCTCGCCTACGAGCAGTACTTC. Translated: CASSFAPSLGALAYEQYF.

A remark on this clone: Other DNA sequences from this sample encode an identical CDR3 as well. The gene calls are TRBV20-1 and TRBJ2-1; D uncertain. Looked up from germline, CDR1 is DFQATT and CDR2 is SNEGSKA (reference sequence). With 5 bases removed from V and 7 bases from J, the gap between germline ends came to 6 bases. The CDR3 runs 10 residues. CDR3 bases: TGCAGTGCTCCAATTAATGAGCAGTTCTTC. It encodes CSAPINEQFF.

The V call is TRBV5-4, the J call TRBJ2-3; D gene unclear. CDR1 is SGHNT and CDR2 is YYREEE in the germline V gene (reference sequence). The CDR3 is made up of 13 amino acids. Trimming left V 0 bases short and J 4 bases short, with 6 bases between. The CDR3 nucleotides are TGTGCCAGCAGCTTGGGGGCAGCAGATACGCAGTATTTT. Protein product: CASSLGAADTQYF.